One and the same sample provided the 14 T cell receptor beta chains below, sequenced in a study of identical twins. Using its own MiXCR run on the 5' RACE reads, TCRdb lists one record per CDR3 protein. The table records fewer than 450,000 distinct CDR3 sequences, approximately 8.7% of them present only once. Sequenced sample: naive T cells sorted from blood. All receptors derive from a woman in her forties or fifties in good health.

This clonotype has ten or more counts. V usage is TRBV6-5 and J usage is TRBJ2-1; D uncertain. V dropped 6 bases and J dropped 8 bases, with 8 bases sitting between them. There are 11 residues in the CDR3. CDR1 and CDR2 (germline): MNHEY, SVGAGI. CDR3 nucleotide sequence: TGTGCCAGCAGGGTGGCCCATGAGCAGTTCTTC. It codes for CASRVAHEQFF.

The chain joins TRBV19 to TRBJ2-1; 8 positions agree with TRBD2. There are 16 residues in the CDR3. V lost 5 bases to trimming and J lost 2 bases; unmatched junction nucleotides: 8. Per the germline V gene, CDR1 is LNHDA and CDR2 is SQIVND (reference sequence). DNA of the CDR3: TGTGCCAGTAGTGTTCGGGAGGGCGTCACCTACAATGAGCAGTTCTTC. This codes for CASSVREGVTYNEQFF.

On this clonotype itself: This may be a read error: a much more frequent sequence differs by one nucleotide. The rearrangement links TRBV7-3 to TRBJ2-1; 9 nucleotides match TRBD2. The length of the CDR3 is 16 residues. The germline V gene encodes CDR1 SGHTA and CDR2 FQGTGA. DNA for the CDR3: TGTGCCAGCAGCCCCCATAGCGGGAGTTCCTACAATAAGCAGTTCTTC. Translation: CASSPHSGSSYNKQFF.

This clonotype was picked up many times. V gene TRBV20-1 combines with J gene TRBJ1-1; D gene ambiguous. CDR1 is DFQATT, CDR2 SNEGSKA, per germline (reference sequence). V lost 1 base, J lost 0 bases, and 6 bases lay in between. This CDR3 region has 13 residues. CDR3 residues: CSARVKMNTEAFF. The CDR3 nucleotides read TGCAGTGCTAGAGTAAAGATGAACACTGAAGCTTTCTTT.

There are many counts of this clonotype. This chain joins TRBV5-1 and TRBJ1-6, with 8 bases identical to TRBD1. Germline CDR1 and CDR2: SGHRS and YFSETQ. The junction had 10 bases not matched to a gene; V was cut back by 4 bases and J by 7 bases. The CDR3 extends over 16 amino acids. The CDR3, as DNA: TGCGCCAGCAGCCGAGCCGGGACAGGCCAAAATTCACCCCTCCACTTT. Translation: CASSRAGTGQNSPLHF.

This clonotype was observed many times. The chain links TRBV5-1 to TRBJ2-1; D is unclear. V lost 5 bases to trimming and J lost 10 bases, with 10 bases between them. Germline lookup yields CDR1 SGHRS and CDR2 YFSETQ. The CDR3 totals 11 residues. CDR3 DNA: TGCGCCAGCAGAGACCTTCAGGAGCAGTTCTTC. Translation: CASRDLQEQFF.

This clonotype was seen ten or more times. This chain uses TRBV2 with TRBJ1-4; D call uncertain. This CDR3 has 14 amino acids. Looked up from germline, CDR1 is SNHLY and CDR2 is FYNNEI. Trimming stripped 5 bases from V and 4 bases from J, with 11 bases between. CDR3 in DNA: TGTGCCAGCAGTCTGAGGCAGCTTAATGAAAAACTGTTTTTT. Its protein is CASSLRQLNEKLFF.

This chain links TRBV5-1 with TRBJ1-4, with 10 bases aligning to TRBD1. The germline V gene encodes CDR1 SGHRS and CDR2 YFSETQ. Unmatched junction bases numbered 7, after V lost 5 bases and J lost 6 bases. The CDR3 is 15 amino acids. Here the CDR3 reads CASRGTGVGDEKLFF. Here the CDR3 DNA reads TGCGCCAGCAGGGGGACAGGGGTCGGTGATGAAAAACTGTTTTTT.

This clonotype came up once. V usage is TRBV5-4 and J usage is TRBJ2-6; D perhaps matches TRBD1 (7 bases). Germline V gene data show CDR1 as SGHNT and CDR2 as YYREEE (reference sequence). This CDR3 is built from 19 residues. V was pared by 3 bases and J by 1 base, with 20 bases between. The CDR3 nucleotides are TGTGCCAGCAGCTGGGGGGAGACAGGGAGGTCTTCTGGGGCCAACGTCCTGACTTTC. Residues: CASSWGETGRSSGANVLTF.

The CDR3 DNA reads as TGTGCCAGCAGCCCAGGACACCAACCCACTGAAGCTTTCTTT. Translating it yields CASSPGHQPTEAFF. This sequence joins TRBV11-2 and TRBJ1-1; a possible D gene is TRBD1 (5 bases). This CDR3 has 14 residues. The V end was cut by 5 bases, the J end by 4 bases, with 14 bases between. Germline CDR1 reads SGHAT; CDR2 reads FQNNGV. The complete variable domain, with remaining parts taken from reference TRBV11-2 and TRBJ1-1, reads EAGVAQSPRYKIIEKRQSVAFWCNPISGHATLYWYQQILGQGPKLLIQFQNNGVVDDSQLPKDRFSAERLKGVDSTLKIQPAKLEDSAVYLCASSPGHQPTEAFFGQGTRLTVV.

There are a few counts of this clonotype. CDR3 sequence reads: CASSVWGLGETQYF. For the CDR3, the DNA is TGTGCCAGCAGTGTCTGGGGGCTGGGAGAGACCCAGTACTTC. The V and J genes are TRBV5-4 and TRBJ2-5, with D perhaps TRBD1 (6 bases). V lost 5 bases and J lost 4, with 15 bases in between. Germline CDR1 SGHNT, CDR2 YYREEE (reference sequence). The length of the CDR3 is 14 residues.

This clonotype was counted ten times or more. V gene TRBV12-3 or TRBV12-4 combines with J gene TRBJ2-5; 8 bases match TRBD1. The CDR3 loop spans 14 amino acids. The trim removed 5 bases at V and 5 bases at J, leaving 7 bases unmatched. The CDR3 sequence is CASSRSGGEETQYF. CDR3 nucleotide sequence: TGTGCCAGCAGTCGATCAGGGGGCGAGGAGACCCAGTACTTC.

The chain carries TRBV5-1 and TRBJ2-2, with D hard to call. The V and J ends lost 7 bases and 4 bases respectively, with 8 bases between them. CDR1 is SGHRS, CDR2 YFSETQ, per germline. This CDR3 spans 12 amino acids. The CDR3 loop reads CASPSGTGELFF. CDR3 nucleotides: TGCGCCAGCCCCTCAGGCACCGGGGAGCTGTTTTTT.

This clonotype was detected ten times or more. The chain is built from TRBV5-1 and TRBJ2-7, with 8 bases fitting TRBD2. V lost 4 bases, J lost 5 bases, and 5 bases stayed unmatched. In germline, CDR1 is SGHRS, CDR2 YFSETQ. This CDR3 contains 13 residues. The CDR3 DNA is TGCGCCAGCAGCGGACTAGCTGGGGACGAGCAGTACTTC. Its translation: CASSGLAGDEQYF.